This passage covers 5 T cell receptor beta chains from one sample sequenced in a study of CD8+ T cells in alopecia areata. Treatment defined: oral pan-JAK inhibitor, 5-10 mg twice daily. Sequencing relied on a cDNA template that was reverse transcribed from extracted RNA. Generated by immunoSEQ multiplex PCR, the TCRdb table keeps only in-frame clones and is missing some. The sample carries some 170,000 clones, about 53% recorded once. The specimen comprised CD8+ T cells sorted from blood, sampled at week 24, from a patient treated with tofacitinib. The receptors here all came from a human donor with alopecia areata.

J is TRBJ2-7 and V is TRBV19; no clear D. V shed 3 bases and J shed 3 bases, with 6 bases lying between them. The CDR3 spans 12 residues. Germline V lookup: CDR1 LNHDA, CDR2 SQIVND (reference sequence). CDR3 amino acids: CASSIGSYEQYF. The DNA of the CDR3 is TGTGCCAGTAGTATCGGCAGCTACGAGCAGTACTTC.

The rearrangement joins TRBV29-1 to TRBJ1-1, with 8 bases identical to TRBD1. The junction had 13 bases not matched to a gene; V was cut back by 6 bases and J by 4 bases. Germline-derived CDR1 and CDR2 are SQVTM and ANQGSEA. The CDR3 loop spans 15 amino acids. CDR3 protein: CSVPRVGQGGTEAFF. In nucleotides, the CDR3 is TGCAGCGTCCCGAGAGTTGGACAGGGCGGCACTGAAGCTTTCTTT. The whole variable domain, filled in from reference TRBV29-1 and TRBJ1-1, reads SAVISQKPSRDICQRGTSLTIQCQVDSQVTMMFWYRQQPGQSLTLIATANQGSEATYESGFVIDKFPISRPNLTFSTLTVSNMSPEDSSIYLCSVPRVGQGGTEAFFGQGTRLTVV.

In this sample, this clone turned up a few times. As DNA, the CDR3 is TGTGCCAGTAGTCCTCGGACAGGGGCCGTTCGGTACGAGCAGTACTTC. This sequence encodes CASSPRTGAVRYEQYF. V usage is TRBV19 and J usage is TRBJ2-7; TRBD1 aligns across 9 bases. V was pared by 5 bases and J by 4 bases, with 12 bases of the junction left unmatched. CDR3 length: 16 amino acids. Germline V gene data show CDR1 as LNHDA and CDR2 as SQIVND (reference sequence).

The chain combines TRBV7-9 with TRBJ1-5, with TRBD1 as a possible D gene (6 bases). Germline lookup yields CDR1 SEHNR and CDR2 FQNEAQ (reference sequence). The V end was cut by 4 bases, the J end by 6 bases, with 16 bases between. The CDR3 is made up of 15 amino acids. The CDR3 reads CASSSLGEGGQPQHF. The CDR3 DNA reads TGTGCCAGCAGCTCCCTAGGGGAAGGGGGTCAGCCCCAGCATTTT.

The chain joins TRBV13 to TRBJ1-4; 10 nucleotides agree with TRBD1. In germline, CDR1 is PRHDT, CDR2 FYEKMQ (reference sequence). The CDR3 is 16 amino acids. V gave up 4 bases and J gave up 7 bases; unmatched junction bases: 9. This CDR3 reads CASSYSGQGGSEKLFF. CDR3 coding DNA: TGTGCCAGCAGCTACTCCGGACAGGGGGGAAGTGAAAAACTGTTTTTT. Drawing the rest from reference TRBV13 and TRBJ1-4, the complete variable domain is AAGVIQSPRHLIKEKRETATLKCYPIPRHDTVYWYQQGPGQDPQFLISFYEKMQSDKGSIPDRFSAQQFSDYHSELNMSSLELGDSALYFCASSYSGQGGSEKLFFGSGTQLSVL.